The clone carrying this T cell receptor beta chain was seen ten or more times. What it recognizes is unknown. These data originate in a study of T cells after posttransplantation cyclophosphamide. General observations from the study: Recipient CMV seropositivity and CMV reactivation strongly tracked TRB clonality. Tissue-infiltrating T cells from skin or gut overlapped little with blood T cells. Later blood repertoires were often dominated by clones from the donor CD8+ memory compartment.

Busulfan-fludarabine conditioning, marrow transplant, and cyclophosphamide on days +3 and +4 were administered. Using immunoSEQ multiplex PCR, the repertoire was profiled, and TCRdb retains in-frame clones only, with some absent. Observed are roughly 6,800 clones, no singletons, with the top ten taking about 10%. Looked up from germline, CDR1 is KGHSH and CDR2 is LQKENI. V lost 3 bases to trimming and J lost 0 bases, with 11 bases between them. This CDR3 is 15 amino acids long. The clonotype originates from a female patient aged 50 to 60 who received an allogeneic stem cell transplant from a related donor, was CMV-positive, and had no GVHD. Some T cells may arise from the graft donor. This chain joins TRBV18 and TRBJ1-1, with D maybe TRBD1 (5 bases). Sequencing was performed on PBMCs, taken after allogeneic stem cell transplant with posttransplant cyclophosphamide. CDR3 amino acids: CASSPGQAMNTEAFF. The CDR3 region has the DNA TGTGCCAGCTCACCGGGGCAGGCAATGAACACTGAAGCTTTCTTT.